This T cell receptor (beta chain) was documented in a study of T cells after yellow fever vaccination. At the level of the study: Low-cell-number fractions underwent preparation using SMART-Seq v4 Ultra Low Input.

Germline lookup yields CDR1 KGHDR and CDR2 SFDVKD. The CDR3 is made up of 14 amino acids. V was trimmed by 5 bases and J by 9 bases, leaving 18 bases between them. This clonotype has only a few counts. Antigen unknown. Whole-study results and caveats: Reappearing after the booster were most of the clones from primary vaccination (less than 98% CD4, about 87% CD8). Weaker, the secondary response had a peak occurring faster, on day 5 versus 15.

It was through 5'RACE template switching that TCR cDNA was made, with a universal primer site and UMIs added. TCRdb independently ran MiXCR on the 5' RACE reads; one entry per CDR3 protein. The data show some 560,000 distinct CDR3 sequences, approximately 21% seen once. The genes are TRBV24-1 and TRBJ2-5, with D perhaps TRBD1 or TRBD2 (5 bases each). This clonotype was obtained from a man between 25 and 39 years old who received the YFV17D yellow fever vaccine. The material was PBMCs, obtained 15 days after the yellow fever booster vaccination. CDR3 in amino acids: CATSGGGGGPPQYF. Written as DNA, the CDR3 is TGTGCCACCAGTGGGGGCGGTGGAGGCCCCCCCCAGTACTTC.